The 2 T cell receptor beta chains given below trace back to one sample, sequenced in a study of T cell responses to AZD1222 COVID-19 vaccine. Assay: immunoSEQ multiplex PCR; the TCRdb copy retains only in-frame clones and omits some. Of 150,000 to 180,000 clones in the sample, less than 90% were seen once. The source material was peripheral blood, sampled on day 0 of AZD1222 vaccination. These TCRs come from an adult in good health.

The chain links TRBV3-1 (or the pseudogene TRBV3-2) to TRBJ2-1; D is tentatively TRBD1 or TRBD2 (6 bases each). The CDR3 is 15 residues long. Trimming removed 4 bases at V and 2 bases at J, with 12 bases between. Per germline, CDR1 LGHDT and CDR2 YNNKEL (reference sequence). In DNA, the CDR3 is TGTGCCAGCAGCCCACAGGGAGGTGCCTACAATGAGCAGTTCTTC. Amino acid sequence: CASSPQGGAYNEQFF.

The genes are TRBV28 and TRBJ1-2, with D uncertain. Trimming pared 6 bases from V and 2 bases from J, leaving 10 bases between. This CDR3 spans 13 amino acids. CDR1 and CDR2 from the germline V gene are MDHEN and SYDVKM. The CDR3 sequence is CASSSTGNYGYTF. The CDR3 region has the DNA TGTGCCAGCAGCTCGACCGGGAACTATGGCTACACCTTC.